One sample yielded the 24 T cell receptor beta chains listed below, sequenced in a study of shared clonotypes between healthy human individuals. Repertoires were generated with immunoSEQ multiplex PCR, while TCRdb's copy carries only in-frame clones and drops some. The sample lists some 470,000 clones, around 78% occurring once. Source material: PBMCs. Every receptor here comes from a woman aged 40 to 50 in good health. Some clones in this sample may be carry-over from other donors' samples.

The CDR3 spells CASRRTDNEQFF. For the CDR3, the DNA is TGTGCCAGTAGGCGGACAGACAATGAGCAGTTCTTC. This sequence joins TRBV19 and TRBJ2-1; a weak D match, TRBD1 (6 bases). Deletions cut 6 bases from V and 5 bases from J, with 8 bases between. Germline CDR1 is LNHDA and CDR2 is SQIVND (reference sequence). The CDR3 loop spans 12 amino acids. The full variable domain, in which reference TRBV19 and TRBJ2-1 provide the parts outside the CDR3, is DGGITQSPKYLFRKEGQNVTLSCEQNLNHDAMYWYRQDPGQGLRLIYYSQIVNDFQKGDIAEGYSVSREKKESFPLTVTSAQKNPTAFYLCASRRTDNEQFFGPGTRLTVL.

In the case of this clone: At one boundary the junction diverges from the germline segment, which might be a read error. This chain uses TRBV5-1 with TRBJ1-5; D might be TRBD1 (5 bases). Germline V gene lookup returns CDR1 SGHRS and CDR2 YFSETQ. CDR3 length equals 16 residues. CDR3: CASGLGGVGSNQPQHF. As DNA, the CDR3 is TGCGCCAGCGGCTTGGGAGGGGTAGGGAGCAATCAGCCCCAGCATTTT.

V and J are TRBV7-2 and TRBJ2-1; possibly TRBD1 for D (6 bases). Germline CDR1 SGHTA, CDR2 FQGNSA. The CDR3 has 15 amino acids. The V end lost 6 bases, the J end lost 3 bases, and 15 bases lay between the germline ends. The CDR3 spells CASRLSRDNYNEQFF. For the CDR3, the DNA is TGTGCCAGCAGGCTATCCCGGGACAACTACAATGAGCAGTTCTTC.

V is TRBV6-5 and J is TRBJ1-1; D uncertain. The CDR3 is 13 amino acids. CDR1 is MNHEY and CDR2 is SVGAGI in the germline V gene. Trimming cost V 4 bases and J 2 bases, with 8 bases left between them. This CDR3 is CASSLGGNTEAFF. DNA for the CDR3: TGTGCCAGCAGTTTAGGAGGAAACACTGAAGCTTTCTTT.

The CDR3 protein is CAISEFGSNTEAFF. CDR3 coding DNA: TGTGCCATCAGTGAGTTTGGCAGTAACACTGAAGCTTTCTTT. The chain joins TRBV10-3 to TRBJ1-1; D remains unclear. CDR1 and CDR2 from the germline V gene are ENHRY and SYGVKD. CDR3 size: 14 residues. The V end lost 1 base, the J end lost 2 bases, and 8 bases lay between the germline ends.

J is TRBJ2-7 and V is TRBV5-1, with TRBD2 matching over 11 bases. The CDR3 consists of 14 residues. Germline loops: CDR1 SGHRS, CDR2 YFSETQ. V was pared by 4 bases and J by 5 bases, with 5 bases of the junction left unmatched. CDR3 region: CASSKTSGSDEQYF. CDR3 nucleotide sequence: TGCGCCAGCAGCAAAACTAGCGGGAGCGACGAGCAGTACTTC.

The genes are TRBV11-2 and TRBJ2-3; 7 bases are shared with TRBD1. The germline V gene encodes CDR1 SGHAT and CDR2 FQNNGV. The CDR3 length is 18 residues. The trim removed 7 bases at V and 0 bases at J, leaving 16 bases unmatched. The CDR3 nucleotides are TGTGCCAGCACAGAGCCGGGACAGACCCTGTTAAGCACAGATACGCAGTATTTT. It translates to CASTEPGQTLLSTDTQYF.

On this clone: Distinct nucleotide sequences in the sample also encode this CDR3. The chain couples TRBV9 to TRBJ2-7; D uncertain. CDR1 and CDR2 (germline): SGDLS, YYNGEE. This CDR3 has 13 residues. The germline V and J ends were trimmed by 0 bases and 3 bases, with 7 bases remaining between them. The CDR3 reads CASSVGLSYEQYF. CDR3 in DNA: TGTGCCAGCAGCGTAGGGCTAAGCTACGAGCAGTACTTC.

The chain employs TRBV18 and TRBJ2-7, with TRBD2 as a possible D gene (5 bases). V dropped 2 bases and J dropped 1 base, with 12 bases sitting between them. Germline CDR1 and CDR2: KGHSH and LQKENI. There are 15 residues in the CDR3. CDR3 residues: CASSPREPGSYEQYF. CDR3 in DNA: TGTGCCAGCTCACCAAGGGAACCGGGGTCCTACGAGCAGTACTTC.

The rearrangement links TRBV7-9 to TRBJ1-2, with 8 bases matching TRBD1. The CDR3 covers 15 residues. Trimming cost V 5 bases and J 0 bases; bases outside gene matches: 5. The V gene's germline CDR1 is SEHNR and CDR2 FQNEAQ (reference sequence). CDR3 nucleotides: TGTGCCAGCAGCGGCAGGACAGGGTCTAACTATGGCTACACCTTC. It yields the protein CASSGRTGSNYGYTF.

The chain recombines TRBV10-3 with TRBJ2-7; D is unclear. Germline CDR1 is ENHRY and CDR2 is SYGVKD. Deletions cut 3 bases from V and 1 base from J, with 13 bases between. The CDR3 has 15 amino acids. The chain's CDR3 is CAISESIALSYEQYF. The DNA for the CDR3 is TGTGCCATCAGTGAATCGATCGCCCTATCCTACGAGCAGTACTTC.

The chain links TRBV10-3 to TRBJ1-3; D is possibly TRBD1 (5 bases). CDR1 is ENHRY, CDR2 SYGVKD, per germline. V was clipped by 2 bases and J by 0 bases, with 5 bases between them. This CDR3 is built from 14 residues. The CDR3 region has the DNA TGTGCCATCAGTGAGACAGGCTCTGGAAACACCATATATTTT. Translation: CAISETGSGNTIYF.

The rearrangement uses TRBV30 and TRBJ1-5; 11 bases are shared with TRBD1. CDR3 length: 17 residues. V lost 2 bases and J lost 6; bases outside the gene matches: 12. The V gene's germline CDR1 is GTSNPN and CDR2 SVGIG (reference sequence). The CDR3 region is CAWSRRTGGFRAQPQHF. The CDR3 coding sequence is TGTGCCTGGAGTAGAAGGACAGGGGGCTTCAGGGCTCAGCCCCAGCATTTT.

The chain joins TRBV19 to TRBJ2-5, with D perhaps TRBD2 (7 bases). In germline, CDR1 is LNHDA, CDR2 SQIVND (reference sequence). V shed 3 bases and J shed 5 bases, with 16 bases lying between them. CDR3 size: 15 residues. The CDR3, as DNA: TGTGCCAGTAGTATGGGGGGCGGGAGCGTCGAGACCCAGTACTTC. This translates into CASSMGGGSVETQYF.

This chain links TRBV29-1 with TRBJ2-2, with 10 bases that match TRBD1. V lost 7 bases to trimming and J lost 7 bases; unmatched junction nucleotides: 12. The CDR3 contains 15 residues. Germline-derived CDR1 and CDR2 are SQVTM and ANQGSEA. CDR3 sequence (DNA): TGCAGCGCCCAGGACAGGGGGTCGGGTTTCGGGGAGCTGTTTTTT. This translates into CSAQDRGSGFGELFF.

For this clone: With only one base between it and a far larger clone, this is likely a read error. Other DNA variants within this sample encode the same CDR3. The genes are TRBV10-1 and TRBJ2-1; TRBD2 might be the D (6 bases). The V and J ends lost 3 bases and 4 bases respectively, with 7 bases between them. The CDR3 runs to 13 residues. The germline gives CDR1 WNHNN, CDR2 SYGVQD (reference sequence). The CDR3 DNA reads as TGCGCCAGCAGTGAAGGAGGGTACAATGAGCAGTTCTTC. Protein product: CASSEGGYNEQFF.

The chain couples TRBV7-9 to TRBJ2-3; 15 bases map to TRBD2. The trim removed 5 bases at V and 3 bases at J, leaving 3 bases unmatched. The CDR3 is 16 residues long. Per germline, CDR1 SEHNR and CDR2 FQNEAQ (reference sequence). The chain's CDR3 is CASSPGLAGGTDTQYF. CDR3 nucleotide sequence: TGTGCCAGCAGCCCTGGACTAGCGGGAGGGACAGATACGCAGTATTTT.

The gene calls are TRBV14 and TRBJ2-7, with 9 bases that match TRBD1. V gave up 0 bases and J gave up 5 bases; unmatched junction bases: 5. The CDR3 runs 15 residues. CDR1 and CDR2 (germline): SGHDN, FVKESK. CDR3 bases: TGTGCCAGCAGCCAAGATGGTCGGACAGGGGACGAGCAGTACTTC. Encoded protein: CASSQDGRTGDEQYF.

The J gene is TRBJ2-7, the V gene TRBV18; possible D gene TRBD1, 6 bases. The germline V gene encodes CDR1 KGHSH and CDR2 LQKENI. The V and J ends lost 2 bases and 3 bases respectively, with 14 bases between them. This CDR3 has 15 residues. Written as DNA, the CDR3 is TGTGCCAGCTCACCATCCCGGGACACCCTCTACGAGCAGTACTTC. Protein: CASSPSRDTLYEQYF. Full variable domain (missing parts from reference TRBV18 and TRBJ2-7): NAGVMQNPRHLVRRRGQEARLRCSPMKGHSHVYWYRQLPEEGLKFMVYLQKENIIDESGMPKERFSAEFPKEGPSILRIQQVVRGDSAAYFCASSPSRDTLYEQYFGPGTRLTVT.

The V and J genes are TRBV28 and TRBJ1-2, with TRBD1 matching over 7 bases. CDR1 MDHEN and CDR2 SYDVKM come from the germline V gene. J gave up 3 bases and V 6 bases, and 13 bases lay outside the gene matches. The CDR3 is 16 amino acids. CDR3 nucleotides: TGTGCCAGCAGCCAGTCGGGGAGGGGGCGTGACTATGGCTACACCTTC. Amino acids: CASSQSGRGRDYGYTF.

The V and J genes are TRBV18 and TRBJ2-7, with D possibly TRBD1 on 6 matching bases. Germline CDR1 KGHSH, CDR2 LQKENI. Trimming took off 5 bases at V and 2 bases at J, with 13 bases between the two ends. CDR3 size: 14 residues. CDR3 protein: CASSYSRDTYEQYF. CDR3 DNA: TGTGCCAGCTCATATTCCAGGGACACCTACGAGCAGTACTTC.

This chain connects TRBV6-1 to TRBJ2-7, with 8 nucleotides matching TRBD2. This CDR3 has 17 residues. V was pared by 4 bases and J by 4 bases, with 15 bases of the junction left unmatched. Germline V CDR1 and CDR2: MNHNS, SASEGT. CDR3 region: CASSVQGGREGRYEQYF. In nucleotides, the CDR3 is TGTGCCAGCAGTGTCCAGGGAGGACGGGAGGGCCGGTACGAGCAGTACTTC.

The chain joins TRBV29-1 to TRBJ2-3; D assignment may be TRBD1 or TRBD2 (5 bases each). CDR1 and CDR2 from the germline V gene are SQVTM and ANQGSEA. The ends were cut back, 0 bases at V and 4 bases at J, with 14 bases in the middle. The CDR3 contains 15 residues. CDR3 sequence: CSVEEGFGAPDTQYF. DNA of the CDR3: TGCAGCGTTGAAGAAGGGTTCGGGGCTCCAGATACGCAGTATTTT.

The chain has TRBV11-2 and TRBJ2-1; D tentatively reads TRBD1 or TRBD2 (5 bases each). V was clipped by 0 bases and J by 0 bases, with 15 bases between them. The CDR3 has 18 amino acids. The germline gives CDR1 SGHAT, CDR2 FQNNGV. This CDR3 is CASSLDRGLGASYNEQFF. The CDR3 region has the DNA TGTGCCAGCAGCTTAGATCGGGGTCTAGGGGCCTCCTACAATGAGCAGTTCTTC.